Listed here is a single T cell receptor (beta chain). What it binds is unknown. CD45RO-CCR7+CD27+CD95- expression identified naive CD8+ T cells. This sample was taken from a study of CXCR3-negative and CXCR3-positive naive CD8 T cells. In preparing the TRB cDNA libraries, 5' RACE with UMI labels was used. TCRdb re-analyzed the 5' RACE reads; it lists each CDR3 protein once, without DNA. The sample table includes tens of thousands of distinct CDR3 sequences. Study conclusions and caveats: CXCR3 levels fell partly with cryopreservation; most assays relied on fresh PBMCs. TRB CDR3s of CXCR3-positive naive cells were more hydrophobic than those of CXCR3-negative naive cells.

Sequencing was carried out using naive CXCR3+ CD8+ T cells from blood. Subset reported: CD45RO-CCR7+CD27+CD95- naive CD8+ T cells expressing CXCR3 (TNR3+). This receptor was taken from a human donor in good health. Some clones in this sample may be carry-over from other donors' samples.

CDR3 amino acids: CATSRDLSGLAVYEQFF. The V call is TRBV15, the J call TRBJ2-1; TCRdb gives TRBD2 as the D gene, but with no DNA this cannot be confirmed. The CDR3 contains 17 residues. The V gene's germline CDR1 is LNHNV and CDR2 YYDKDF (reference sequence).